The TCR beta chain under discussion was sequenced for a study of cytomegalovirus exposure and HLA in healthy donors. Study-level results: An apparent linkage of common viral pathogens to several of the most significant clusters emerged in a later analysis. Versus the roughly 670-donor mean, an Asian-associated ancestry cluster reportedly showed fewer N-insertions in a later analysis. Presence/absence analyses assumed roughly uniform sequencing depth across donors, which may not hold. Prediction of most subjects' HLA-A and HLA-B alleles by TCR beta sequences was reportedly accurate.

The PCR employed 60 Vbeta primers together with 13 Jbeta primers. The assay was immunoSEQ multiplex PCR, and TCRdb's table has in-frame clones only and misses some. The profile shows about 200,000 clones, 80% to 90% of them singletons. The CDR3 length is 14 residues. Germline assignment: CDR1 LNHDA and CDR2 SQIVND (reference sequence). Trimming stripped 5 bases from V and 2 bases from J, with 12 bases between. In regard to this clone: What it recognizes is unknown.

This receptor was identified in a woman aged 30 to 39 in good health and CMV-seronegative. Sequencing was done on a sample of PBMCs. The chain uses TRBV19 and TRBJ1-1; D possibly corresponds to TRBD1 (5 bases). The CDR3, as DNA: TGTGCCAGTAGTTTTGACAGCGACAACACTGAAGCTTTCTTT. Its translation is CASSFDSDNTEAFF.